These 23 T cell receptor beta chains came from one sample sequenced in a study of T cells in Graves' hyperthyroidism and ophthalmopathy. TCR beta CDR3 regions were amplified from RNA transcripts. A set of HTBI primers served as the primers for a first-round RT-PCR of the TCR CDR3. TCRdb independently ran MiXCR on the multiplex PCR reads; one entry per CDR3 protein. Of almost 600,000 distinct CDR3 sequences in the sample, just over 45% were seen once. Material for sequencing was peripheral blood or thyroid tissue (not recorded which). These receptors all stem from a woman younger than 30 with Graves' hyperthyroidism.

This clonotype has a single count. This sequence joins TRBV7-2 and TRBJ1-5; D is perhaps TRBD1 (5 bases). The CDR3 consists of 13 residues. CDR1 and CDR2 from the germline V gene are SGHTA and FQGNSA. Trimming cost V 1 base and J 11 bases, with 12 bases left between them. The CDR3 region is CASSLGRVETQHF. The CDR3 coding sequence is TGTGCCAGCAGCTTAGGCAGGGTGGAGACCCAGCATTTT.

This clonotype was found many times. The chain uses TRBV5-4 and TRBJ2-7; 8 positions match TRBD1. The J segment lost 5 bases and the V segment lost 2 bases, leaving 6 bases of the junction unmatched. The germline V gene encodes CDR1 SGHNT and CDR2 YYREEE (reference sequence). The CDR3 loop spans 14 amino acids. The CDR3 region is CASSLRQGANEQYF. In DNA, the CDR3 is TGTGCCAGCAGCTTACGGCAGGGGGCGAACGAGCAGTACTTC.

In its sample, this clonotype was seen many times. The chain couples TRBV7-2 to TRBJ1-1; D not certain. The CDR3 is 14 residues long. Germline V gives CDR1 SGHTA, CDR2 FQGNSA. Trimming shortened V by 7 bases and J by 1 base, and 13 bases separated the two germline ends. The CDR3 sequence: CASNLLATNTEAFF. The DNA of the CDR3 is TGTGCCAGCAACCTCTTAGCCACGAACACTGAAGCTTTCTTT.

The rearrangement links TRBV6-6 to TRBJ1-2; weak D call: TRBD1 (5 bases). V lost 0 bases and J 8 bases, leaving 16 bases between the germline ends. Germline CDR1 is MNHNY and CDR2 is SVGAGI (reference sequence). This CDR3 region has 15 residues. The CDR3: CASSYSTRPGSGYTF. CDR3 nucleotides: TGTGCCAGCAGTTACTCGACCCGGCCAGGGAGCGGCTACACCTTC.

This clonotype has only one observation. This rearrangement joins TRBV7-2 to TRBJ1-3; D remains unclear. Trimming shortened V by 3 bases and J by 2 bases, and 11 bases separated the two germline ends. Looked up from germline, CDR1 is SGHTA and CDR2 is FQGNSA. The CDR3 consists of 15 residues. CDR3 nucleotide sequence: TGTGCCAGCAGCTTGTTACGCCGGGCTGGAAACACCATATATTTT. Translation gives CASSLLRRAGNTIYF.

This chain connects TRBV3-1 to TRBJ2-7; D is tentatively TRBD1 or TRBD2 (5 bases each). Near its end, the DNA agrees better with TRBJ2-1, so the J call may be wrong. Germline CDR1 is LGHDT and CDR2 is YNNKEL (reference sequence). This CDR3 has 15 residues. Written as DNA, the CDR3 is TGTGCCAGCAGCCCGGGGCTCCTAAACTACAATGAGCAGTTCTTC. Translation: CASSPGLLNYNEQFF.

CDR3 DNA sequence: TGTGCCAGCAGCTTAGGGGCGGGAGGGCAAGAAAAACTGTTTTTT. Encoded protein: CASSLGAGGQEKLFF. The chain is built from TRBV7-6 and TRBJ1-4; D not resolved. The CDR3 is made up of 15 amino acids. V was pared by 1 base and J by 8 bases, with 14 bases between. Germline V gene sequence: CDR1 SGHVS, CDR2 FNYEAQ.

In this sample, this clonotype turned up a few times. The V and J genes are TRBV29-1 and TRBJ2-7; 9 bases are shared with TRBD1. CDR1 and CDR2 (germline): SQVTM, ANQGSEA. CDR3 length equals 12 residues. Unmatched junction bases numbered 2, after V lost 4 bases and J lost 4 bases. The CDR3 sequence: CSVGTGAYEQYF. In nucleotides, the CDR3 is TGCAGCGTTGGGACAGGGGCATACGAGCAGTACTTC.

In regard to this clonotype: One end of the junction fails to match germline, which may point to a read error. The chain recombines TRBV15 with TRBJ1-2; TRBD1 agrees at 8 bases. CDR1 is LNHNV and CDR2 is YYDKDF in the germline V gene (reference sequence). The CDR3 runs 17 residues. CDR3 sequence: CTTSRELRTGNEHGYTF. The CDR3 DNA reads as TGTACCACCAGCAGAGAACTTAGGACAGGGAACGAGCATGGCTACACCTTC.

This clonotype has only a few counts. The J gene is TRBJ2-3, the V gene TRBV20-1; D is unclear. With 1 base removed from V and 4 bases from J, the gap between germline ends came to 3 bases. The CDR3 covers 11 residues. The germline CDR1 and CDR2 sequences are DFQATT and SNEGSKA (reference sequence). The CDR3 protein is CSARVPDTQYF. The CDR3 bases are TGCAGTGCTAGAGTACCAGATACGCAGTATTTT.

This clonotype was counted ten times or more. This chain connects TRBV19 to TRBJ2-7; TRBD2 matches at 14 bases. The CDR3 consists of 16 residues. The germline V gene has CDR1 LNHDA and CDR2 SQIVND (reference sequence). V trimming: 7 bases; J trimming: 1 base; junction bases outside the gene matches: 6. The CDR3 DNA reads as TGTGCCAGTACCGGGACTAGCGGGAGCAAATCCTACGAGCAGTACTTC. Translating it yields CASTGTSGSKSYEQYF. Supplemented by reference TRBV19 and TRBJ2-7, the full variable domain reads DGGITQSPKYLFRKEGQNVTLSCEQNLNHDAMYWYRQDPGQGLRLIYYSQIVNDFQKGDIAEGYSVSREKKESFPLTVTSAQKNPTAFYLCASTGTSGSKSYEQYFGPGTRLTVT.

A single count supports this clonotype. The chain carries TRBV2 and TRBJ2-7, with 16 positions matching TRBD2. The CDR3 runs 15 residues. Trimming at V came to 6 bases and at J to 9 bases, leaving 8 bases not matched to a gene. Germline CDR1 is SNHLY and CDR2 is FYNNEI. Here the CDR3 reads CASSVGLAGGPGQYF. The CDR3 nucleotides read TGTGCCAGCAGCGTGGGACTAGCGGGAGGGCCGGGGCAGTACTTC.

This clonotype is hyperexpanded (1% or more) by share. The chain has TRBV7-6 and TRBJ2-7; D possibly uses TRBD1 or TRBD2 (6 bases each). The V end was cut by 5 bases, the J end by 5 bases, with 7 bases between. Germline CDR1 reads SGHVS; CDR2 reads FNYEAQ. The CDR3 has 11 residues. DNA of the CDR3: TGTGCCAGCAGCAGGGGGGACGAGCAGTACTTC. Its translation is CASSRGDEQYF.

CDR3 protein: CASSSRPSENTGELFF. The CDR3 nucleotides read TGTGCCAGCAGTTCCCGGCCTAGCGAGAACACCGGGGAGCTGTTTTTT. V is TRBV6-5 and J is TRBJ2-2, with D perhaps matching TRBD2 (6 bases). The CDR3 contains 16 residues. V lost 4 bases and J 1 base, leaving 13 bases between the germline ends. The germline V gene encodes CDR1 MNHEY and CDR2 SVGAGI.

In its sample, this clonotype was seen many times. The chain joins TRBV4-1 to TRBJ2-5; 8 bases are shared with TRBD1. CDR1 and CDR2 (germline): MGHRA, YSYEKL. V lost 9 bases to trimming and J lost 4 bases; unmatched junction nucleotides: 7. The CDR3 is 13 residues long. Here the CDR3 DNA reads TGCGCCAGTCGCCTCGGACAGGGAGAGACCCAGTACTTC. Amino acids: CASRLGQGETQYF.

The V and J genes are TRBV29-1 and TRBJ1-2, with a weak D call TRBD1 (5 bases). The germline gives CDR1 SQVTM, CDR2 ANQGSEA. V lost 8 bases, J lost 6 bases, and 22 bases lay in between. This CDR3 region has 14 residues. This chain's CDR3 is CSPLGGGRADGYTF. The CDR3 region has the DNA TGCAGCCCACTCGGTGGAGGCAGGGCCGATGGCTACACCTTC.

The chain joins TRBV19 to TRBJ2-7, with D perhaps matching TRBD2 (7 bases). CDR3 length: 15 residues. Deletions cut 9 bases from V and 5 bases from J, with 23 bases between. The germline gives CDR1 LNHDA, CDR2 SQIVND (reference sequence). The CDR3 sequence: CASSLRGGTGDEQYF. The CDR3 coding sequence is TGTGCCAGCAGCTTAAGGGGGGGGACGGGAGACGAGCAGTACTTC.

This clonotype was detected ten times or more. This sequence joins TRBV18 and TRBJ2-7; perhaps TRBD2 as D (6 bases). The CDR3 is 13 amino acids. Germline V CDR1 and CDR2: KGHSH, LQKENI. V was shortened by 3 bases and J by 6 bases, with 12 bases between the two germline ends. The CDR3 region is CASSPGGTFEQYF. The CDR3 coding sequence is TGTGCCAGCTCACCGGGGGGAACGTTCGAGCAGTACTTC. Looking up the rest from reference TRBV18 and TRBJ2-7 gives the full variable domain: NAGVMQNPRHLVRRRGQEARLRCSPMKGHSHVYWYRQLPEEGLKFMVYLQKENIIDESGMPKERFSAEFPKEGPSILRIQQVVRGDSAAYFCASSPGGTFEQYFGPGTRLTVT.

This clonotype was picked up many times. This chain connects TRBV4-1 to TRBJ2-7; no clear D. Germline assignment: CDR1 MGHRA and CDR2 YSYEKL. CDR3 length: 15 amino acids. Trimming stripped 2 bases from V and 4 bases from J, with 15 bases between. CDR3: CASSQNEGRTYEQYF. CDR3 nucleotides: TGCGCCAGCAGCCAAAATGAAGGGCGAACTTACGAGCAGTACTTC.

The chain links TRBV19 to TRBJ1-5; the match to TRBD1 covers 7 bases. Germline V gene lookup returns CDR1 LNHDA and CDR2 SQIVND (reference sequence). Trimming at V came to 5 bases and at J to 11 bases, leaving 12 bases not matched to a gene. This CDR3 is built from 14 residues. In DNA form, the CDR3 reads TGTGCCAGTAGTTCCCGACAGGGACAAGAGACCCAGCATTTT. Protein: CASSSRQGQETQHF. Full variable domain (outside the CDR3, taken from reference TRBV19 and TRBJ1-5): DGGITQSPKYLFRKEGQNVTLSCEQNLNHDAMYWYRQDPGQGLRLIYYSQIVNDFQKGDIAEGYSVSREKKESFPLTVTSAQKNPTAFYLCASSSRQGQETQHFGDGTRLSIL.

The chain uses TRBV7-6 and TRBJ1-1, with a tentative D call TRBD1 (5 bases). The germline V gene encodes CDR1 SGHVS and CDR2 FNYEAQ. The CDR3 totals 15 residues. Deletions cut 0 bases from V and 0 bases from J, with 8 bases between. CDR3 in DNA: TGTGCCAGCAGCTTAGCGGGGCTCTTGAACACTGAAGCTTTCTTT. It translates to CASSLAGLLNTEAFF.

This clonotype was observed many times. This chain connects TRBV5-1 to TRBJ2-2; 8 bases align to TRBD2. This CDR3 contains 13 residues. The ends lost 10 bases at V and 3 bases at J; junction bases unmatched: 5. From germline, CDR1 is SGHRS and CDR2 YFSETQ. The CDR3 DNA follows: TGCGCCGGCCGGCGGGAGGACACCGGGGAGCTGTTTTTT. It codes for CAGRREDTGELFF.

This clonotype occurred many times. The chain has TRBV27 and TRBJ2-7; 7 bases match TRBD1. The germline V gene has CDR1 MNHEY and CDR2 SMNVEV (reference sequence). Losses at the gene ends were 0 bases for V and 5 bases for J; bases not matched to a gene: 4. This CDR3 spans 14 amino acids. The chain's CDR3 is CASSLSRQGHEQYF. The CDR3, as DNA: TGTGCCAGCAGTTTATCCCGACAGGGCCACGAGCAGTACTTC.